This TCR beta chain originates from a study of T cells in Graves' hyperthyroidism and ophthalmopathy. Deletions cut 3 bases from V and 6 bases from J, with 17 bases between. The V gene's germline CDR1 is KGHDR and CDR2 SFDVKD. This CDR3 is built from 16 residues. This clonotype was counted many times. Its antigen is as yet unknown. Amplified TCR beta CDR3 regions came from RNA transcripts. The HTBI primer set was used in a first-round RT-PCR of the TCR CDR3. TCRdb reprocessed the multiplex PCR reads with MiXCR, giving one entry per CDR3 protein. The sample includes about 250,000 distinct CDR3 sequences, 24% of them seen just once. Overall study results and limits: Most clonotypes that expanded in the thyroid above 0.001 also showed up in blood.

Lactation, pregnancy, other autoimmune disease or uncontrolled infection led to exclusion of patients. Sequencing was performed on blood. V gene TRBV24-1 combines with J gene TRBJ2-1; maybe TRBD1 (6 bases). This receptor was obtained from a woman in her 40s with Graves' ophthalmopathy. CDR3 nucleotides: TGTGCCACCAGTGATCCCACGACAGGTCGGGTCAATGAGCAGTTCTTC. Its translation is CATSDPTTGRVNEQFF.